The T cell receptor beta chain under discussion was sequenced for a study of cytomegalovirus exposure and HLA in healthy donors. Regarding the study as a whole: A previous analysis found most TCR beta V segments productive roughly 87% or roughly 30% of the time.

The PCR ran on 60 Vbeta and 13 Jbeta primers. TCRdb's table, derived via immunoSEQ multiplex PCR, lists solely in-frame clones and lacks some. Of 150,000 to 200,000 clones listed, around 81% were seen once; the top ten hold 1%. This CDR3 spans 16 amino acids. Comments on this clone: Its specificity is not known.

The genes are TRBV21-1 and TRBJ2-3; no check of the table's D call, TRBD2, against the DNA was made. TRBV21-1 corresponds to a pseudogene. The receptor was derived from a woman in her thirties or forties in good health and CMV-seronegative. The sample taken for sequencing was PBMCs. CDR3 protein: CASSKIGRASTDTQYF. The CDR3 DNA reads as TGTGCCAGCAGCAAAATTGGGCGGGCAAGCACAGATACGCAGTATTTT.